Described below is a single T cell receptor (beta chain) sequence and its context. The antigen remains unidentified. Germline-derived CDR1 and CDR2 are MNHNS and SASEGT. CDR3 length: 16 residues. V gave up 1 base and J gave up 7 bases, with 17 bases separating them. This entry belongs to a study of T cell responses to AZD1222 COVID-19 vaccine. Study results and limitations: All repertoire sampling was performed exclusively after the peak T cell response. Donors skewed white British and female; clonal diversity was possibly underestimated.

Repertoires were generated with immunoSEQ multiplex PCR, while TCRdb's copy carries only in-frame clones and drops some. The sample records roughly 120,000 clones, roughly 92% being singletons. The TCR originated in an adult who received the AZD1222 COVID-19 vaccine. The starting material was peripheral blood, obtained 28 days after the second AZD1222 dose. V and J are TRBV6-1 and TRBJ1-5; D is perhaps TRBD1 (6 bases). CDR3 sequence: CASSEEVRGRRQPQHF. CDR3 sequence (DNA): TGTGCCAGCAGTGAAGAGGTCAGGGGCCGCCGCCAGCCCCAGCATTTT.